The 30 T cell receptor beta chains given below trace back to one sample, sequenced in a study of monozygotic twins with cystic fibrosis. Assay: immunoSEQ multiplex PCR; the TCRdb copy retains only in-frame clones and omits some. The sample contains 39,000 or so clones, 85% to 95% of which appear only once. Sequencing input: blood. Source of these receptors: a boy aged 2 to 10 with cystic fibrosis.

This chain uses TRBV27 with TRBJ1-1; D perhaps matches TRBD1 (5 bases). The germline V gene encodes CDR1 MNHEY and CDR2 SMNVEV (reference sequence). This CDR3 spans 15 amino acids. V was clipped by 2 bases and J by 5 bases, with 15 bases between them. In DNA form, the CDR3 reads TGTGCCAGCAGTTTACGGGCAGGACATTGGACTGAAGCTTTCTTT. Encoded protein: CASSLRAGHWTEAFF.

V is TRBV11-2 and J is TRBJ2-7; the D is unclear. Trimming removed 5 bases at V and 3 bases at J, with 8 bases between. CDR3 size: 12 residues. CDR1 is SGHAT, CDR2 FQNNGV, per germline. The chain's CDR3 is CASSPTIYEQYF. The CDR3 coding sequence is TGTGCCAGCAGCCCGACAATCTACGAGCAGTACTTC.

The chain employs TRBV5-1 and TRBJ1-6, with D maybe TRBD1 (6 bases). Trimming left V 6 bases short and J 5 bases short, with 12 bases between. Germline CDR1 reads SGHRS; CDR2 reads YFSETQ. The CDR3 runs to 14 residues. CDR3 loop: CASNPGDNNSPLHF. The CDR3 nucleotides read TGCGCCAGCAATCCAGGGGACAATAATTCACCCCTCCACTTT.

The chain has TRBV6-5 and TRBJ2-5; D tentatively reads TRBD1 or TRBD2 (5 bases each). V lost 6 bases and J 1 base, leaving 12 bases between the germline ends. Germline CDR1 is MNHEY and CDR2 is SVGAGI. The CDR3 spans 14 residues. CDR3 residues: CASRLGTAQETQYF. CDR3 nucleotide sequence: TGTGCCAGCAGGCTCGGGACGGCCCAAGAGACCCAGTACTTC.

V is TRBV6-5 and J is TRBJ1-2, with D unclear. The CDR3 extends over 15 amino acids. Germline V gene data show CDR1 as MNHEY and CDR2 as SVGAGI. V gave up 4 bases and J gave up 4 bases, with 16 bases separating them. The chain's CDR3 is CASSLLGVDGYGYTF. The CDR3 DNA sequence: TGTGCCAGCAGTTTACTTGGGGTGGACGGCTATGGCTACACCTTC.

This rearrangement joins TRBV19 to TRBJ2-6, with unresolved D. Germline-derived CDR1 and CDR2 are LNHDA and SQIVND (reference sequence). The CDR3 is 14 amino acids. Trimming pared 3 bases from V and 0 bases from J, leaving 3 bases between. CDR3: CASSMSSGANVLTF. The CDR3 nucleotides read TGTGCCAGTAGTATGAGCTCTGGGGCCAACGTCCTGACTTTC. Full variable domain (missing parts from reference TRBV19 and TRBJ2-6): DGGITQSPKYLFRKEGQNVTLSCEQNLNHDAMYWYRQDPGQGLRLIYYSQIVNDFQKGDIAEGYSVSREKKESFPLTVTSAQKNPTAFYLCASSMSSGANVLTFGAGSRLTVL.

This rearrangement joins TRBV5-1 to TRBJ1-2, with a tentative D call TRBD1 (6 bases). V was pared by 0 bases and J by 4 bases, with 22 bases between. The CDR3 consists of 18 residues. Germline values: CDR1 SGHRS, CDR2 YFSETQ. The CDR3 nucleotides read TGCGCCAGCAGCTTGGATATTCTACAGGGCAGGGGAGCCTATGGCTACACCTTC. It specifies CASSLDILQGRGAYGYTF. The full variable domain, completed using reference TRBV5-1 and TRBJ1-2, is KAGVTQTPRYLIKTRGQQVTLSCSPISGHRSVSWYQQTPGQGLQFLFEYFSETQRNKGNFPGRFSGRQFSNSRSEMNVSTLELGDSALYLCASSLDILQGRGAYGYTFGSGTRLTVV.

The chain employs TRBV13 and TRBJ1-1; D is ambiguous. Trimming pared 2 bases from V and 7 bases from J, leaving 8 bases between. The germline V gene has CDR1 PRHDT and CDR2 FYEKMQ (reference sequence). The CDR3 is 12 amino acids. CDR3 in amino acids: CASSLRTDEAFF. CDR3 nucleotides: TGTGCCAGCAGCTTACGGACCGATGAAGCTTTCTTT.

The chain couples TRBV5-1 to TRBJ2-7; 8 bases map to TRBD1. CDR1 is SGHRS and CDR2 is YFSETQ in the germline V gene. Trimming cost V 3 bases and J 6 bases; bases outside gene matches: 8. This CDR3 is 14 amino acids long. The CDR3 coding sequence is TGCGCCAGCAGCTCCCGGACAGGGCTGTCCGAGCAGTACTTC. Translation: CASSSRTGLSEQYF.

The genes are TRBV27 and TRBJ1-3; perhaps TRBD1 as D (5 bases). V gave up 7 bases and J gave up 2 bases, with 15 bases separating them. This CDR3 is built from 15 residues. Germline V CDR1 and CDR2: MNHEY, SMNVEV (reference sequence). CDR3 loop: CASTQTAGTGNTIYF. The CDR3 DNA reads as TGTGCCAGCACACAGACAGCTGGGACTGGAAACACCATATATTTT.

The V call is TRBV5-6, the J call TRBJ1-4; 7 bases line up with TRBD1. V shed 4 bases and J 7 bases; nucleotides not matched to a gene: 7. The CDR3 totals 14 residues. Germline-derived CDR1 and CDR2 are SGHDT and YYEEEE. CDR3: CASSDSRDSEKLFF. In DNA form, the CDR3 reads TGTGCCAGCAGCGATTCCCGGGACAGTGAAAAACTGTTTTTT.

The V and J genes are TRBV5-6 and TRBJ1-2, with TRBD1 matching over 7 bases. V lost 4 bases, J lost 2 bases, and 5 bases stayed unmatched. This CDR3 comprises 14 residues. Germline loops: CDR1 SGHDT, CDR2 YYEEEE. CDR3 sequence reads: CASSPTGRNYGYTF. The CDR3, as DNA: TGTGCCAGCAGCCCGACAGGGAGGAACTATGGCTACACCTTC.

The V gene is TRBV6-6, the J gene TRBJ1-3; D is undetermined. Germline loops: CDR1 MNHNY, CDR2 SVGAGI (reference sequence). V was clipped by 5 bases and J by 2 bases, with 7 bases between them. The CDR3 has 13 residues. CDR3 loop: CASSREPGNTIYF. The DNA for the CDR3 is TGTGCCAGCAGTAGGGAACCTGGAAACACCATATATTTT.

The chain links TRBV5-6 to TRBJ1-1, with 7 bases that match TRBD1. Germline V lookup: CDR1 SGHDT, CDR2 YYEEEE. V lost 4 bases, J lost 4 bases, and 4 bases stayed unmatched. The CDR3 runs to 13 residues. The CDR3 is CASSVQGLTEAFF. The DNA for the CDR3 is TGTGCCAGCAGCGTACAGGGGCTCACTGAAGCTTTCTTT. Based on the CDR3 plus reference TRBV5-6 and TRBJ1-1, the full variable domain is DAGVTQSPTHLIKTRGQQVTLRCSPKSGHDTVSWYQQALGQGPQFIFQYYEEEERQRGNFPDRFSGHQFPNYSSELNVNALLLGDSALYLCASSVQGLTEAFFGQGTRLTVV.

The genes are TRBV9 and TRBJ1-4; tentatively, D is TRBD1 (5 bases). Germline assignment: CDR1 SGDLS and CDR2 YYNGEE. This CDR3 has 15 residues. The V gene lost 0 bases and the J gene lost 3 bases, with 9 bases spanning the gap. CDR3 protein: CASSVGQSANEKLFF. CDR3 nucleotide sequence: TGTGCCAGCAGCGTAGGACAGAGTGCTAATGAAAAACTGTTTTTT. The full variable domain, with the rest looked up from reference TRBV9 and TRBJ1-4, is DSGVTQTPKHLITATGQRVTLRCSPRSGDLSVYWYQQSLDQGLQFLIQYYNGEERAKGNILERFSAQQFPDLHSELNLSSLELGDSALYFCASSVGQSANEKLFFGSGTQLSVL.

CDR3 in amino acids: CASSQDPGGTDTQYF. The CDR3 DNA follows: TGCGCCAGCAGCCAAGACCCGGGGGGGACAGATACGCAGTATTTT. The rearrangement links TRBV4-1 to TRBJ2-3; 8 bases align to TRBD2. Losses at the gene ends were 0 bases for V and 3 bases for J; bases not matched to a gene: 2. CDR1 is MGHRA, CDR2 YSYEKL, per germline. This CDR3 is 15 amino acids long.

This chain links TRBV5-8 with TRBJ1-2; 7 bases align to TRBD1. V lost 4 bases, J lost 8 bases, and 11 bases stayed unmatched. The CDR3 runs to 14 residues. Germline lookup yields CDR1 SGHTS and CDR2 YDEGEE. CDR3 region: CASSPFDRVDGYTF. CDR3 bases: TGTGCCAGCAGCCCATTCGACAGGGTTGACGGCTACACCTTC.

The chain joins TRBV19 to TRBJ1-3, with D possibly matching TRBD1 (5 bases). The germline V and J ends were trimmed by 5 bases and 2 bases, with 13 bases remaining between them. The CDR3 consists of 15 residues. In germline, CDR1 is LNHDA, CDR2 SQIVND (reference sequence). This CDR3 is CASSRPTVTGNTIYF. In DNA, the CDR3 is TGTGCCAGTAGTCGACCGACAGTTACTGGAAACACCATATATTTT.

The CDR3 nucleotides are TGTGCCAGCAGCCTGGACAGGGACAGGGCCACCATATATTTT. This translates into CASSLDRDRATIYF. V gene TRBV7-8 combines with J gene TRBJ1-3, with TRBD1 matching 9 bases. J gave up 9 bases and V 5 bases, and 8 bases lay outside the gene matches. The CDR3 sequence is 14 residues long. The germline V gene has CDR1 SGHVS and CDR2 FQNEAQ.

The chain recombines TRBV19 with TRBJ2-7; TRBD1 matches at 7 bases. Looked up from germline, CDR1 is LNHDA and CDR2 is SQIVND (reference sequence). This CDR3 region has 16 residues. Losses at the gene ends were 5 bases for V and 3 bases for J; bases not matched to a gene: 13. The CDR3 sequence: CASSPPLLDRDYEQYF. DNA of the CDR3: TGTGCCAGTAGTCCACCGCTTTTAGACAGGGACTACGAGCAGTACTTC.

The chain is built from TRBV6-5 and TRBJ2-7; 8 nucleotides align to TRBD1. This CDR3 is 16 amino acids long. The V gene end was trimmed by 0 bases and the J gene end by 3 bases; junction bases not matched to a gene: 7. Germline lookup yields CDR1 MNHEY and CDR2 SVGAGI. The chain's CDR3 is CASSYSGDRIIYEQYF. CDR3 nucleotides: TGTGCCAGCAGTTACTCCGGGGACAGGATAATCTACGAGCAGTACTTC.

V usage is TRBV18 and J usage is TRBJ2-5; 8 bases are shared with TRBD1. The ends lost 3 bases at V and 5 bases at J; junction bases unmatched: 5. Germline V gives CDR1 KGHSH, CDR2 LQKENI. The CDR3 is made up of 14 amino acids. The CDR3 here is CASSPDRGNETQYF. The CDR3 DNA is TGTGCCAGCTCACCTGACAGGGGTAACGAGACCCAGTACTTC.

This CDR3 reads CSVTGTGARGQFF. CDR3 coding DNA: TGCAGCGTCACCGGGACAGGGGCCCGGGGGCAGTTCTTC. The chain joins TRBV29-1 to TRBJ2-1; TRBD1 matches at 10 bases. The CDR3 covers 13 residues. V lost 6 bases and J lost 12; bases outside the gene matches: 11. Per the germline V gene, CDR1 is SQVTM and CDR2 is ANQGSEA.

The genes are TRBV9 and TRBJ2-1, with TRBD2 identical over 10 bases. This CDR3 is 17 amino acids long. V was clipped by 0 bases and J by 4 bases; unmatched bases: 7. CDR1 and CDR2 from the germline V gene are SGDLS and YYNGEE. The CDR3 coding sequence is TGTGCCAGCAGCGTAGGGGCTAGCGGGGGACCTTACAATGAGCAGTTCTTC. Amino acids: CASSVGASGGPYNEQFF. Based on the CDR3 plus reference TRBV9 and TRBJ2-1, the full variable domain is DSGVTQTPKHLITATGQRVTLRCSPRSGDLSVYWYQQSLDQGLQFLIQYYNGEERAKGNILERFSAQQFPDLHSELNLSSLELGDSALYFCASSVGASGGPYNEQFFGPGTRLTVL.

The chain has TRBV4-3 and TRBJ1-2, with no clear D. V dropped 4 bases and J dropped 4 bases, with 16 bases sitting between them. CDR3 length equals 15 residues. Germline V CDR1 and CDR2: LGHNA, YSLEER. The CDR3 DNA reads TGCGCCAGCAGCCCCCAAGCGGTGACCAGCTATGGCTACACCTTC. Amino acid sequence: CASSPQAVTSYGYTF.

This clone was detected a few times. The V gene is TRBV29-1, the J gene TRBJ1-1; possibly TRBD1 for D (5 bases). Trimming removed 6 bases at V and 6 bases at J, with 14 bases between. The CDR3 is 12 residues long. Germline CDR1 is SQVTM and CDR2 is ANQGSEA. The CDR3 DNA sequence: TGCAGCGTGGGGGGGATACAAGCTGAAGCTTTCTTT. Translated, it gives CSVGGIQAEAFF.

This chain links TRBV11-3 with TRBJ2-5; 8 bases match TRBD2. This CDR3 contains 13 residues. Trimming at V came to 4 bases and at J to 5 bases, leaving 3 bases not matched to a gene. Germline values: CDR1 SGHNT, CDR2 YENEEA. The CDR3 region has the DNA TGTGCCAGCAGCTCCCGGGGGGGGGAGACCCAGTACTTC. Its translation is CASSSRGGETQYF.

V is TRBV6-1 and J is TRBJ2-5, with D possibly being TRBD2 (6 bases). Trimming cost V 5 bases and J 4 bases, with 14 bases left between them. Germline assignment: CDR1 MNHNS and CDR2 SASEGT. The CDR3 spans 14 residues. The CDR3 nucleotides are TGTGCCAGCAGTCTTACAGGAGGGGCAGAGACCCAGTACTTC. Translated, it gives CASSLTGGAETQYF.

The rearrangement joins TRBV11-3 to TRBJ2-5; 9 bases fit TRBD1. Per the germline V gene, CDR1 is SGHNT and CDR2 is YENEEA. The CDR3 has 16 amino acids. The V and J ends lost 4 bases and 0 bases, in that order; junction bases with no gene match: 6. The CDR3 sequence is CASSSWDREYQETQYF. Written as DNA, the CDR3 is TGTGCCAGCAGCTCCTGGGACAGGGAGTACCAAGAGACCCAGTACTTC.

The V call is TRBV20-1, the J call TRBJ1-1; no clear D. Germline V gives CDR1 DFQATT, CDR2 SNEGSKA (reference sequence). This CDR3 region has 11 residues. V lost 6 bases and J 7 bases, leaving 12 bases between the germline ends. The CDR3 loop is CSANQANEAFF. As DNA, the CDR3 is TGCAGTGCGAACCAGGCGAATGAAGCTTTCTTT.